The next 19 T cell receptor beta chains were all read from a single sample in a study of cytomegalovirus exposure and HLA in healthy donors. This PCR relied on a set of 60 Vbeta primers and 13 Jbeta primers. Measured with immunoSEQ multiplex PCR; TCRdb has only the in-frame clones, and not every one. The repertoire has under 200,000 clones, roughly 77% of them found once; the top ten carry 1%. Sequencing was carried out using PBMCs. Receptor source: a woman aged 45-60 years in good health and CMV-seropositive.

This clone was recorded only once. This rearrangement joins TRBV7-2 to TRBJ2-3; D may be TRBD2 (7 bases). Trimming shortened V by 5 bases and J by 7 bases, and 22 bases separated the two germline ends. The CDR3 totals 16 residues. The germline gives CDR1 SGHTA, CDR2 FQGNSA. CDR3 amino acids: CASSITGGPTVNTQYF. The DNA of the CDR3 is TGTGCCAGCAGCATCACGGGGGGCCCTACGGTTAATACGCAGTATTTT.

The CDR3 region is CASSPLAIFTGELFF. The CDR3 DNA reads as TGTGCCAGCTCCCCCCTAGCGATTTTCACCGGGGAGCTGTTTTTT. This chain links TRBV18 with TRBJ2-2; D might be TRBD2 (6 bases). The CDR3 is 15 amino acids. Trimming shortened V by 6 bases and J by 4 bases, and 15 bases separated the two germline ends. Germline V gene data show CDR1 as KGHSH and CDR2 as LQKENI.

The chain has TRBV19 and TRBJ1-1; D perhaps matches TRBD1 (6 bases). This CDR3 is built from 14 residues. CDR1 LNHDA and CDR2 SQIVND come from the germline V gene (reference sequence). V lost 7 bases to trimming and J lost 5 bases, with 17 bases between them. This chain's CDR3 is CASNHRVGITEAFF. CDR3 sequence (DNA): TGTGCCAGTAATCACAGGGTAGGGATAACTGAAGCTTTCTTT.

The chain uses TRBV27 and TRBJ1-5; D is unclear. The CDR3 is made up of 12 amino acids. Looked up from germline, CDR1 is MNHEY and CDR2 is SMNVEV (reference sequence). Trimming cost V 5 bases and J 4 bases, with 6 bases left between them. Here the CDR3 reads CASSPRNQPQHF. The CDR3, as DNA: TGTGCCAGCAGTCCGCGTAATCAGCCCCAGCATTTT.

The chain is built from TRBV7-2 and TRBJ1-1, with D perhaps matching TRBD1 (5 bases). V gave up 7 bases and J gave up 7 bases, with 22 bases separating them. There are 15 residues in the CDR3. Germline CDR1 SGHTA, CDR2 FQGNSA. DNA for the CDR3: TGTGCCAGCACCCAAGATGTGGGGACTAACTATGAAGCTTTCTTT. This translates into CASTQDVGTNYEAFF.

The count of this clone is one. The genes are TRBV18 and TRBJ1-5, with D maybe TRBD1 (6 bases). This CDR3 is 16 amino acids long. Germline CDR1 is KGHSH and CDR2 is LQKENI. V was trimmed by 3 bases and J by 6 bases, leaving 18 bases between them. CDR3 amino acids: CASSPSTGRSRQPQHF. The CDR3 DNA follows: TGTGCCAGCTCACCCTCTACAGGGCGTTCTCGTCAGCCCCAGCATTTT.

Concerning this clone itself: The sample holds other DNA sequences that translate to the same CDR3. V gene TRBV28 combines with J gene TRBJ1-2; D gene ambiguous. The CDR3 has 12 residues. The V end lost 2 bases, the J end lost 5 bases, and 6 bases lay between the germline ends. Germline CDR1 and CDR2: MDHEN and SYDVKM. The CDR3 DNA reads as TGTGCCAGCAGTTTACGGTTATATGGCTACACCTTC. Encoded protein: CASSLRLYGYTF.

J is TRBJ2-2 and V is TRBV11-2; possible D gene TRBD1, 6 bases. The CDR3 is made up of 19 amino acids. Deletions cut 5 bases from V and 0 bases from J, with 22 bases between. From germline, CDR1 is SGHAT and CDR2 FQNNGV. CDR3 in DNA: TGTGCCAGCAGCCGACAACTTCGCCTCAGGGGTCCGAACACCGGGGAGCTGTTTTTT. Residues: CASSRQLRLRGPNTGELFF.

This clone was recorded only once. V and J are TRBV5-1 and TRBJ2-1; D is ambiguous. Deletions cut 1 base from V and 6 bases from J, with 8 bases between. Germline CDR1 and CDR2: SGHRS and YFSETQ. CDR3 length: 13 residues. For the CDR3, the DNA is TGCGCCAGCAGCTTGACTACTCCCAATGAGCAGTTCTTC. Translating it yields CASSLTTPNEQFF.

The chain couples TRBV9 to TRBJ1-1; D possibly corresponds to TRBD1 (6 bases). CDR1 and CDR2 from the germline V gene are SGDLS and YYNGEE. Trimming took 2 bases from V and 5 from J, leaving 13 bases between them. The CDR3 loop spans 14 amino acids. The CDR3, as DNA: TGTGCCAGCAGCGTGGACAGTGTTCGGACTGAAGCTTTCTTT. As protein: CASSVDSVRTEAFF.

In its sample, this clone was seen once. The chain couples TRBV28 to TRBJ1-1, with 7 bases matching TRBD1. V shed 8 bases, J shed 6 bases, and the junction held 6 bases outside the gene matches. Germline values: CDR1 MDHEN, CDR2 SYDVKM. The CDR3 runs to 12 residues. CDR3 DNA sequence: TGTGCCAGCCTAAGAAGGGGGCCTGAAGCTTTCTTT. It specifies CASLRRGPEAFF.

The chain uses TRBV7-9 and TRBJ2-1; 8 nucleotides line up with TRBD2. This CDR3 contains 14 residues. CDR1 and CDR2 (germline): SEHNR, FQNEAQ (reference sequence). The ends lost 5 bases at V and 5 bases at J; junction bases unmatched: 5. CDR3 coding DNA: TGTGCCAGCAGCCTTAGCGGGGCAAACAATGAGCAGTTCTTC. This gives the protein CASSLSGANNEQFF.

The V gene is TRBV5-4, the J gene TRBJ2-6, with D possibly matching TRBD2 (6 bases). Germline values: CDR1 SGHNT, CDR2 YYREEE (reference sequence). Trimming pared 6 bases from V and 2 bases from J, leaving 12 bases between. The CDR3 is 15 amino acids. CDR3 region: CASKIGGAGANVLTF. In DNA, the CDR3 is TGTGCCAGCAAAATAGGAGGGGCTGGGGCCAACGTCCTGACTTTC.

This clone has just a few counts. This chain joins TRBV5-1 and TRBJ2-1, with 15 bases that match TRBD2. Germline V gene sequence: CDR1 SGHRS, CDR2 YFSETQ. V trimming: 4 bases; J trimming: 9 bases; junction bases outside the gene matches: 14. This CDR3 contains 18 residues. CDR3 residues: CASSLRNSGTSGGFEQFF. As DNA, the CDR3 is TGCGCCAGCAGCCTTCGGAACTCCGGGACTAGCGGGGGGTTTGAGCAGTTCTTC. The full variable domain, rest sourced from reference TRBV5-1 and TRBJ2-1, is KAGVTQTPRYLIKTRGQQVTLSCSPISGHRSVSWYQQTPGQGLQFLFEYFSETQRNKGNFPGRFSGRQFSNSRSEMNVSTLELGDSALYLCASSLRNSGTSGGFEQFFGPGTRLTVL.

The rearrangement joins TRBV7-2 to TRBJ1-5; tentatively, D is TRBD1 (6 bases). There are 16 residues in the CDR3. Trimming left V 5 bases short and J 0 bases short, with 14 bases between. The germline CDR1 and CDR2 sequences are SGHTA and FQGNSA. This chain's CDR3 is CASSPEQGLSNQPQHF. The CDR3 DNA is TGTGCCAGCAGCCCCGAACAGGGCCTTAGCAATCAGCCCCAGCATTTT.

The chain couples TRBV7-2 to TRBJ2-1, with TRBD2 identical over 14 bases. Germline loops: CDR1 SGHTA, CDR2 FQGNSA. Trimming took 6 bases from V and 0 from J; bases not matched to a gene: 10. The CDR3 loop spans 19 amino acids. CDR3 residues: CASSPRTSGRWPSYNEQFF. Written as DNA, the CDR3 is TGTGCCAGCAGTCCTCGGACTAGCGGGAGGTGGCCCTCCTACAATGAGCAGTTCTTC.

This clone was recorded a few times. The CDR3 DNA reads TGTGCCAGCTCACGGACTAGAACATTTGACGAGCAGTACTTC. Its translation is CASSRTRTFDEQYF. The chain carries TRBV18 and TRBJ2-7; 7 bases line up with TRBD2. The CDR3 is 14 amino acids. Germline V lookup: CDR1 KGHSH, CDR2 LQKENI. Trimming took 4 bases from V and 5 from J; bases not matched to a gene: 8.

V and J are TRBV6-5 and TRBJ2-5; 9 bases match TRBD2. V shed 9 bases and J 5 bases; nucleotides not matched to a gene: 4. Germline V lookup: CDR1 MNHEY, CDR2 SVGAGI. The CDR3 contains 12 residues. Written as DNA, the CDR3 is TGTGCCAGTAGCGGGGGCGGGGAGACCCAGTACTTC. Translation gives CASSGGGETQYF.

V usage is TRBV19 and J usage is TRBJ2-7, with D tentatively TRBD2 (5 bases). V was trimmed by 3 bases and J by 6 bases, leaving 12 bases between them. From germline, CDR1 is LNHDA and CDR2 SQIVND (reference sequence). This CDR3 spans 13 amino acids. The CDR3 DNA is TGTGCCAGTAGTATCCGGGAACAAAGCGAGCAGTACTTC. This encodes CASSIREQSEQYF.